What follows describes a single TCR beta chain. The antigen is not known. The record originates from a study of cytomegalovirus exposure and HLA in healthy donors. Study observations and caveats: Listed as cytomegalovirus-associated were 150 to 200 TCR beta chains. Reportedly, diagnosis of cytomegalovirus status by the classifier showed high specificity and sensitivity.

The V end lost 2 bases, the J end lost 4 bases, and 14 bases lay between the germline ends. Germline loops: CDR1 GTSNPN, CDR2 SVGIG (reference sequence). This CDR3 has 14 residues. Vbeta (60) and Jbeta (13) primers were used in the PCR. Using immunoSEQ multiplex PCR, the repertoire was profiled, and TCRdb retains in-frame clones only, with some absent. The sample carries some 140,000 clones, roughly 85% recorded once. Material: PBMCs. The sequence derives from a middle-aged man in good health and CMV-seropositive. This chain uses TRBV30 with TRBJ1-2; no definite D call. DNA for the CDR3: TGTGCCTGGAGTCCGGTCCGAGGGTTCTATGGCTACACCTTC. Protein sequence: CAWSPVRGFYGYTF.